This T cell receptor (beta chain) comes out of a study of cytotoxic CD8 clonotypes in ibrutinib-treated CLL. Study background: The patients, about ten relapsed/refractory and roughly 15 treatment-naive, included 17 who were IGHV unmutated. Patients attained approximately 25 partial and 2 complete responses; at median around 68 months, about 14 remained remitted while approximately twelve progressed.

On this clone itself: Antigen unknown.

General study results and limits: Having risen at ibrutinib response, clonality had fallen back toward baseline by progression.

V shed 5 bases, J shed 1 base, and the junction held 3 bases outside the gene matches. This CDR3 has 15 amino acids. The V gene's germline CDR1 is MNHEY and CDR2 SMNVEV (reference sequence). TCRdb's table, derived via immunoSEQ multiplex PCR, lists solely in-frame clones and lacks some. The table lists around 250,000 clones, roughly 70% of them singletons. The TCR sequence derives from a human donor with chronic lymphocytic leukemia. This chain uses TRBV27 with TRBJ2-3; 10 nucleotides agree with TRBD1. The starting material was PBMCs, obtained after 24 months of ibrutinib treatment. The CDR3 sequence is CASSRQGAGTDTQYF. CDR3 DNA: TGTGCCAGCAGTCGACAGGGGGCGGGCACAGATACGCAGTATTTT.